The 31 T cell receptor beta chains listed next were all sequenced from one sample in a study of blood T cell repertoires in COVID-19. TCRdb keeps only in-frame clones here, not all; method: immunoSEQ multiplex PCR. The table records around 300,000 clones, 75% to 90% of them present only once. The sequenced sample consisted of peripheral blood. These receptors were obtained from a woman aged 25 to 45 with active or convalescent COVID-19.

This CDR3 reads CASSPETGGGYEQYF. The CDR3 DNA sequence: TGTGCCAGCAGCCCCGAGACAGGGGGCGGCTACGAGCAGTACTTC. The chain is built from TRBV11-2 and TRBJ2-7, with 10 bases identical to TRBD1. The CDR3 loop spans 15 amino acids. Germline CDR1 reads SGHAT; CDR2 reads FQNNGV. Trimming cost V 5 bases and J 3 bases; bases outside gene matches: 7.

The genes are TRBV7-9 and TRBJ1-3; D might be TRBD1 (6 bases). Germline-derived CDR1 and CDR2 are SEHNR and FQNEAQ (reference sequence). V was pared by 11 bases and J by 7 bases, with 18 bases between. This CDR3 comprises 13 residues. CDR3 region: CAFPRGVVNTIYF. The DNA for the CDR3 is TGTGCCTTTCCCAGGGGTGTCGTGAACACCATATATTTT.

The CDR3 reads CASSLASGANIYEQYF. For the CDR3, the DNA is TGCGCCAGCAGCTTGGCCAGCGGGGCCAATATCTACGAGCAGTACTTC. The rearrangement links TRBV5-1 to TRBJ2-7; 7 bases align to TRBD2. V was pared by 0 bases and J by 3 bases, with 9 bases of the junction left unmatched. The CDR3 covers 16 residues. CDR1 and CDR2 (germline): SGHRS, YFSETQ.

CDR3 loop: CASSRDRVFHEQYF. The CDR3 nucleotides are TGTGCCAGCAGCAGAGACAGGGTGTTCCACGAGCAGTACTTC. The chain is built from TRBV6-2 or TRBV6-3 and TRBJ2-7; 7 bases align to TRBD1. Germline CDR1 MNHEY, CDR2 SVGEGT. The CDR3 has 14 residues. Trimming removed 6 bases from V and 5 bases from J; junction bases left unmatched: 10.

This clone was counted between two and nine times. The chain couples TRBV25-1 to TRBJ1-2, with D possibly being TRBD1 (5 bases). The CDR3 totals 14 residues. Germline assignment: CDR1 MGHDK and CDR2 SYGVNS. The V and J ends lost 1 base and 5 bases respectively, with 11 bases between them. The CDR3 DNA reads as TGTGCCAGCAGTGAATCAGGGCGGCGGTATGGCTACACCTTC. Protein sequence: CASSESGRRYGYTF.

This chain joins TRBV6-4 and TRBJ1-6; tentatively, D is TRBD1 (5 bases). CDR3 length: 16 amino acids. From germline, CDR1 is MRHNA and CDR2 SNTAGT. V was cut by 7 bases and J by 4 bases, with 17 bases left in between. The chain's CDR3 is CASKQGVELYNSPLHF. CDR3 coding DNA: TGTGCCAGCAAACAAGGGGTAGAGTTATATAATTCACCCCTCCACTTT.

J is TRBJ1-2 and V is TRBV28; tentatively, D is TRBD1 (5 bases). The CDR3 extends over 13 amino acids. The V gene lost 1 base and the J gene lost 6 bases, with 9 bases spanning the gap. Germline V gives CDR1 MDHEN, CDR2 SYDVKM. Here the CDR3 reads CASSLSGRDGYTF. The CDR3 coding sequence is TGTGCCAGCAGTTTATCAGGGAGGGATGGCTACACCTTC.

The rearrangement uses TRBV19 and TRBJ1-3; perhaps TRBD1 as D (6 bases). The length of the CDR3 is 13 residues. V lost 10 bases, J lost 4 bases, and 14 bases lay in between. Germline CDR1 is LNHDA and CDR2 is SQIVND (reference sequence). The CDR3 DNA reads as TGTGCCACTCGGGCAGGGGCCGGAAACACCATATATTTT. Translating gives CATRAGAGNTIYF.

V gene TRBV2 combines with J gene TRBJ1-3, with D unresolved. Germline values: CDR1 SNHLY, CDR2 FYNNEI. This CDR3 comprises 11 residues. Trimming left V 6 bases short and J 4 bases short, with 4 bases between. The CDR3 DNA reads TGTGCCAGCAGCCCAGGAAACACCATATATTTT. The encoded protein is CASSPGNTIYF.

This chain links TRBV10-3 with TRBJ2-7; D may be TRBD2 (6 bases). The V gene lost 11 bases and the J gene lost 7 bases, with 21 bases spanning the gap. This CDR3 contains 13 residues. Per the germline V gene, CDR1 is ENHRY and CDR2 is SYGVKD. Here the CDR3 reads CAGGLGGSGEQYF. The CDR3 bases are TGTGCCGGGGGACTGGGTGGATCGGGAGAGCAGTACTTC.

The rearrangement links TRBV3-1 (or the pseudogene TRBV3-2) to TRBJ1-6; D uncertain. The CDR3 spans 13 residues. Germline values: CDR1 LGHDT, CDR2 YNNKEL (reference sequence). V shed 3 bases and J shed 9 bases, with 9 bases lying between them. CDR3 in amino acids: CASSHRDPSPLHF. The CDR3, as DNA: TGTGCCAGCAGCCACCGGGATCCTTCACCCCTCCACTTT.

This chain connects TRBV30 to TRBJ1-5; D remains unclear. The CDR3 consists of 14 residues. The germline V gene has CDR1 GTSNPN and CDR2 SVGIG (reference sequence). The V and J ends lost 0 bases and 3 bases respectively, with 9 bases between them. The CDR3 here is CAWSVRRDNQPQHF. The CDR3 coding sequence is TGTGCCTGGAGTGTAAGGCGGGACAATCAGCCCCAGCATTTT. The variable domain in full, with the rest retrieved from reference TRBV30 and TRBJ1-5, is SQTIHQWPATLVQPVGSPLSLECTVEGTSNPNLYWYRQAAGRGLQLLFYSVGIGQISSEVPQNLSASRPQDRQFILSSKKLLLSDSGFYLCAWSVRRDNQPQHFGDGTRLSIL.

J is TRBJ1-5 and V is TRBV6-5; no definite D call. Trimming left V 7 bases short and J 0 bases short, with 10 bases between. The CDR3 contains 14 residues. Germline V lookup: CDR1 MNHEY, CDR2 SVGAGI. In nucleotides, the CDR3 is TGTGCCAGCACCGACGGGAATAGCAATCAGCCCCAGCATTTT. As protein: CASTDGNSNQPQHF.

This clone was seen a single time. The gene calls are TRBV3-1 (or the pseudogene TRBV3-2) and TRBJ1-2, with 7 nucleotides matching TRBD1. The CDR3 is made up of 12 amino acids. Germline CDR1 and CDR2: LGHDT and YNNKEL (reference sequence). J lost 6 bases, V lost 3 bases, and 1 base had no gene match. The CDR3 DNA reads as TGTGCCAGCAGCCAGGGACAGAATGGCTACACCTTC. It specifies CASSQGQNGYTF.

The chain carries TRBV6-6 and TRBJ1-2, with TRBD1 matching over 9 bases. Trimming at V came to 6 bases and at J to 4 bases, leaving 6 bases not matched to a gene. This CDR3 spans 14 amino acids. CDR1 is MNHNY, CDR2 SVGAGI, per germline (reference sequence). CDR3 amino acids: CASSTGGAVYGYTF. The CDR3 bases are TGTGCCAGCAGCACAGGGGGCGCCGTCTATGGCTACACCTTC.

The chain employs TRBV27 and TRBJ1-3; a weak D match, TRBD1 (5 bases). The CDR3 loop spans 16 amino acids. The V end was cut by 5 bases, the J end by 1 base, with 15 bases between. Germline CDR1 and CDR2: MNHEY and SMNVEV (reference sequence). CDR3: CASSPITGLSGNTIYF. As DNA, the CDR3 is TGTGCCAGCAGTCCGATTACAGGTCTATCTGGAAACACCATATATTTT.

V is TRBV7-2 and J is TRBJ2-2, with 9 positions matching TRBD1. CDR1 and CDR2 from the germline V gene are SGHTA and FQGNSA. This CDR3 spans 13 amino acids. V shed 6 bases, J shed 6 bases, and the junction held 2 bases outside the gene matches. CDR3 bases: TGTGCCAGCAGGCGACAGGGGGCCGGGGAGCTGTTTTTT. Protein sequence: CASRRQGAGELFF.

CDR3 sequence (DNA): TGTGCCATCAGTGCCAGACAGCAAACCTACGAGCAGTACTTC. Translating gives CAISARQQTYEQYF. This chain links TRBV10-3 with TRBJ2-7; D is perhaps TRBD1 (5 bases). CDR1 ENHRY and CDR2 SYGVKD come from the germline V gene. The CDR3 runs 14 residues. V lost 4 bases and J 2 bases, leaving 12 bases between the germline ends.

V is TRBV7-2 and J is TRBJ2-6, with a weak D call TRBD1 (6 bases). Germline V gene sequence: CDR1 SGHTA, CDR2 FQGNSA. Trimming removed 4 bases at V and 4 bases at J, with 8 bases between. This CDR3 has 14 amino acids. CDR3 sequence: CASSSGTGANVLTF. The CDR3 DNA is TGTGCCAGCAGCTCCGGGACAGGGGCCAACGTCCTGACTTTC. Filled out from reference TRBV7-2 and TRBJ2-6, the complete variable domain reads GAGVSQSPSNKVTEKGKDVELRCDPISGHTALYWYRQSLGQGLEFLIYFQGNSAPDKSGLPSDRFSAERTGGSVSTLTIQRTQQEDSAVYLCASSSGTGANVLTFGAGSRLTVL.

The chain joins TRBV2 to TRBJ1-6; 9 nucleotides align to TRBD1. Germline assignment: CDR1 SNHLY and CDR2 FYNNEI. V lost 9 bases, J lost 6 bases, and 9 bases stayed unmatched. This CDR3 contains 15 residues. DNA of the CDR3: TGTGCCAGTACTCGGACAGGGGAGAGTAATTCACCCCTCCACTTT. It encodes CASTRTGESNSPLHF.

V is TRBV29-1 and J is TRBJ1-4, with 8 bases aligning to TRBD1. This CDR3 contains 13 residues. V lost 5 bases to trimming and J lost 5 bases; unmatched junction nucleotides: 4. CDR1 is SQVTM, CDR2 ANQGSEA, per germline. The CDR3 bases are TGCAGCGTTAGGACAGGGACAAATGAAAAACTGTTTTTT. Translation: CSVRTGTNEKLFF.

This chain links TRBV7-2 with TRBJ1-2; D is ambiguous. CDR1 and CDR2 from the germline V gene are SGHTA and FQGNSA. V lost 2 bases and J lost 4, with 5 bases in between. This CDR3 comprises 12 residues. Here the CDR3 reads CASSLHTYGYTF. The DNA of the CDR3 is TGTGCCAGCAGCTTACACACCTATGGCTACACCTTC.

This chain joins TRBV19 and TRBJ1-2, with D unresolved. V was clipped by 8 bases and J by 2 bases, with 18 bases between them. The CDR3 runs 15 residues. Germline assignment: CDR1 LNHDA and CDR2 SQIVND (reference sequence). This CDR3 is CASVERIDLNYGYTF. In DNA form, the CDR3 reads TGTGCCAGTGTGGAGAGGATCGACCTCAACTATGGCTACACCTTC. Drawing the rest from reference TRBV19 and TRBJ1-2, the complete variable domain is DGGITQSPKYLFRKEGQNVTLSCEQNLNHDAMYWYRQDPGQGLRLIYYSQIVNDFQKGDIAEGYSVSREKKESFPLTVTSAQKNPTAFYLCASVERIDLNYGYTFGSGTRLTVV.

The V call is TRBV7-2, the J call TRBJ2-7, with 15 bases lining up with TRBD2. CDR1 is SGHTA and CDR2 is FQGNSA in the germline V gene. The CDR3 extends over 18 amino acids. V dropped 4 bases and J dropped 2; count of bases not matched to a gene: 9. The CDR3 sequence is CASSSGLAGGPRTYEQYF. For the CDR3, the DNA is TGTGCCAGCAGCTCCGGACTAGCGGGGGGGCCTCGCACCTACGAGCAGTACTTC.

The V call is TRBV5-4, the J call TRBJ1-3; a weak D match, TRBD1 (6 bases). The CDR3 is 15 amino acids. Per germline, CDR1 SGHNT and CDR2 YYREEE (reference sequence). Trimming removed 4 bases from V and 4 bases from J, with 15 bases in between. Here the CDR3 DNA reads TGTGCCAGCAGCCGCGCCGGGGGGCAAGGAAACACCATATATTTT. It yields the protein CASSRAGGQGNTIYF. The variable domain in full, completed from reference TRBV5-4 and TRBJ1-3, reads ETGVTQSPTHLIKTRGQQVTLRCSSQSGHNTVSWYQQALGQGPQFIFQYYREEENGRGNFPPRFSGLQFPNYSSELNVNALELDDSALYLCASSRAGGQGNTIYFGEGSWLTVV.

The chain links TRBV5-4 to TRBJ1-2; D remains unclear. The CDR3 spans 14 residues. Germline V CDR1 and CDR2: SGHNT, YYREEE (reference sequence). V dropped 0 bases and J dropped 4 bases, with 10 bases sitting between them. The CDR3 nucleotides are TGTGCCAGCAGCTTGGCGGGGTACGGCTATGGCTACACCTTC. It is translated as CASSLAGYGYGYTF.

V is TRBV7-9 and J is TRBJ1-1; 9 bases line up with TRBD1. The trim removed 8 bases at V and 0 bases at J, leaving 10 bases unmatched. This CDR3 is built from 16 residues. Germline assignment: CDR1 SEHNR and CDR2 FQNEAQ (reference sequence). The CDR3 sequence: CASLNWGQGMNTEAFF. The CDR3 DNA sequence: TGTGCCAGCCTCAATTGGGGACAGGGCATGAACACTGAAGCTTTCTTT.

The chain recombines TRBV11-3 with TRBJ2-1; TRBD2 agrees at 13 bases. This CDR3 region has 15 residues. Germline CDR1 SGHNT, CDR2 YENEEA. V lost 5 bases to trimming and J lost 7 bases; unmatched junction nucleotides: 5. Here the CDR3 reads CASSQGLAGPNEQFF. In DNA, the CDR3 is TGTGCCAGCAGCCAGGGACTAGCGGGGCCGAATGAGCAGTTCTTC.

The count of this clone is one. As DNA, the CDR3 is TGTGCCAGCAGTTACCTCCCCTCCAGACAAGATACGCAGTATTTT. It yields the protein CASSYLPSRQDTQYF. This rearrangement joins TRBV6-2 or TRBV6-3 to TRBJ2-3; no clear D gene. The CDR3 is 15 amino acids. CDR1 is MNHEY and CDR2 is SVGEGT in the germline V gene. Trimming left V 2 bases short and J 5 bases short, with 14 bases between.

This chain links TRBV10-3 with TRBJ2-5; no clear D. The germline V gene encodes CDR1 ENHRY and CDR2 SYGVKD. The CDR3 loop spans 12 amino acids. V was shortened by 10 bases and J by 0 bases, with 9 bases between the two germline ends. CDR3 region: CASTQDQETQYF. The CDR3 DNA sequence: TGTGCCAGCACACAAGACCAAGAGACCCAGTACTTC.

The chain joins TRBV2 to TRBJ2-1; 10 positions agree with TRBD2. V was clipped by 4 bases and J by 7 bases; unmatched bases: 7. Germline loops: CDR1 SNHLY, CDR2 FYNNEI. CDR3 length: 15 residues. CDR3 in amino acids: CASSVKRGGGNEQFF. CDR3 DNA sequence: TGTGCCAGCAGTGTAAAGCGGGGGGGCGGGAATGAGCAGTTCTTC. Full variable domain (missing parts from reference TRBV2 and TRBJ2-1): EPEVTQTPSHQVTQMGQEVILRCVPISNHLYFYWYRQILGQKVEFLVSFYNNEISEKSEIFDDQFSVERPDGSNFTLKIRSTKLEDSAMYFCASSVKRGGGNEQFFGPGTRLTVL.